This T cell receptor (beta chain) was sequenced during a study of PD-L1 blockade in urothelial cancer. Measured with immunoSEQ multiplex PCR; TCRdb has only the in-frame clones, and not every one. Of around 21,000 clones listed, approximately 82% were seen once; the top ten hold approximately 1.7%. The CDR3 spans 16 residues. V was trimmed by 0 bases and J by 4 bases, leaving 13 bases between them. The germline V gene encodes CDR1 SGHVS and CDR2 FQNEAQ. This sample's time point: peripheral blood 6 weeks after treatment start. The sample consisted of PBMCs, taken around atezolizumab (anti-PD-L1) treatment. The clonotype was recovered from a man aged 50 to 59 with urothelial cancer. The chain couples TRBV7-8 to TRBJ1-3; a weak D match, TRBD1 (5 bases). Here the CDR3 reads CASSLAAAGRGNTIYF. The CDR3 coding sequence is TGTGCCAGCAGCTTAGCGGCTGCAGGGCGAGGAAACACCATATATTTT.